These T cell receptor beta chains were read from a single sample in a study of cytomegalovirus exposure and HLA in healthy donors. TCRdb keeps only in-frame clones here, not all; method: immunoSEQ multiplex PCR. The sample carries more than 110,000 clones, 73% recorded once. What was sequenced was PBMCs. The receptor set was obtained from a middle-aged woman in good health and CMV-seronegative. CDR3s include the opening cysteine and the closing phenylalanine or tryptophan. The order of the fields is D gene, clone size, V gene, J gene, CDR3 protein, CDR3 DNA. A D gene is named only where the DNA matches it firmly. Rows may omit the clone size; those that give it use once, few, many or a size class.

d_call: TRBD2
clone_size: NA
v_call: TRBV19
j_call: TRBJ2-2
cdr3_aa: CASRSGGQGGELFF
cdr3_nt: TGTGCCAGTAGGTCGGGGGGGCAAGGCGGGGAGCTGTTTTTT

d_call: NA
clone_size: NA
v_call: TRBV2
j_call: TRBJ2-1
cdr3_aa: CASTPKEVADYNEQFF
cdr3_nt: TGTGCCAGCACCCCTAAAGAGGTAGCGGATTACAATGAGCAGTTCTTC

d_call: NA
clone_size: NA
v_call: TRBV29-1
j_call: TRBJ2-3
cdr3_aa: CSVQGTGPDTDTQYF
cdr3_nt: TGCAGCGTCCAGGGGACGGGGCCCGACACAGATACGCAGTATTTT

d_call: NA
clone_size: NA
v_call: TRBV5-1
j_call: TRBJ1-1
cdr3_aa: CASSKDRENTEAFF
cdr3_nt: TGCGCCAGCAGCAAGGACAGAGAGAACACTGAAGCTTTCTTT

d_call: NA
clone_size: NA
v_call: TRBV5-3
j_call: TRBJ2-3
cdr3_aa: CARSFDSRNYTDTQYF
cdr3_nt: TGTGCCAGAAGCTTCGACAGCCGGAACTACACAGATACGCAGTATTTT

d_call: TRBD1
clone_size: NA
v_call: TRBV7-9
j_call: TRBJ1-1
cdr3_aa: CASSLGDRINTEAFF
cdr3_nt: TGTGCCAGCAGCTTGGGGGACAGGATAAACACTGAAGCTTTCTTT

d_call: TRBD2
clone_size: few
v_call: TRBV4-2
j_call: TRBJ2-1
cdr3_aa: CASSYSLAGEYNEQFF
cdr3_nt: TGTGCCAGCAGCTATTCTCTAGCGGGGGAGTACAATGAGCAGTTCTTC

d_call: NA
clone_size: NA
v_call: TRBV4-3
j_call: TRBJ1-1
cdr3_aa: CASSQDKQGNTEAFF
cdr3_nt: TGCGCCAGCAGCCAGGACAAACAGGGTAACACTGAAGCTTTCTTT

d_call: NA
clone_size: NA
v_call: TRBV7-2
j_call: TRBJ2-5
cdr3_aa: CASQNRRGTQETQYF
cdr3_nt: TGTGCCAGCCAAAACCGGAGGGGTACCCAAGAGACCCAGTACTTC

d_call: NA
clone_size: NA
v_call: TRBV6-5
j_call: TRBJ1-1
cdr3_aa: CASSPRGIEAFF
cdr3_nt: TGTGCCAGCAGTCCCCGGGGGATTGAAGCTTTCTTT

d_call: TRBD1
clone_size: NA
v_call: TRBV6-5
j_call: TRBJ1-1
cdr3_aa: CASGIGQATEAFF
cdr3_nt: TGTGCCAGCGGGATCGGACAGGCCACTGAAGCTTTCTTT

d_call: NA
clone_size: NA
v_call: TRBV7-9
j_call: TRBJ1-1
cdr3_aa: CASSLAAGVNTEAFF
cdr3_nt: TGTGCCAGCAGCTTAGCTGCAGGGGTTAACACTGAAGCTTTCTTT

d_call: NA
clone_size: NA
v_call: TRBV5-1
j_call: TRBJ1-6
cdr3_aa: CASSSVDNSPLHF
cdr3_nt: TGCGCCAGCAGCTCGGTTGATAATTCACCCCTCCACTTT

d_call: NA
clone_size: NA
v_call: TRBV18
j_call: TRBJ1-1
cdr3_aa: CASSRYSGGGNTEAFF
cdr3_nt: TGTGCCAGCTCGCGGTATAGTGGGGGGGGAAACACTGAAGCTTTCTTT

d_call: NA
clone_size: few
v_call: TRBV5-1
j_call: TRBJ2-1
cdr3_aa: CASSLVAGSDEQFF
cdr3_nt: TGCGCCAGCAGCTTGGTGGCTGGCAGCGATGAGCAGTTCTTC

d_call: NA
clone_size: NA
v_call: TRBV7-3
j_call: TRBJ2-1
cdr3_aa: CASSVMGLSNEQFF
cdr3_nt: TGTGCCAGCAGCGTAATGGGACTGAGCAATGAGCAGTTCTTC

d_call: NA
clone_size: NA
v_call: TRBV15
j_call: TRBJ1-2
cdr3_aa: CATSRGDGGYTF
cdr3_nt: TGTGCCACCTCCCGCGGGGATGGCGGCTACACCTTC

d_call: TRBD1
clone_size: NA
v_call: TRBV5-6
j_call: TRBJ1-6
cdr3_aa: CASSLVDRVYSPLHF
cdr3_nt: TGTGCCAGCAGCTTGGTTGACAGGGTCTATTCACCCCTCCACTTT

d_call: NA
clone_size: NA
v_call: TRBV5-1
j_call: TRBJ2-6
cdr3_aa: CAKVTGSSGANVLTF
cdr3_nt: TGCGCCAAAGTGACAGGTTCGTCTGGGGCCAACGTCCTGACTTTC

d_call: NA
clone_size: NA
v_call: TRBV28
j_call: TRBJ1-1
cdr3_aa: CASSLTGVIGAFF
cdr3_nt: TGTGCCAGCAGTTTAACGGGGGTAATAGGAGCTTTCTTT

d_call: NA
clone_size: NA
v_call: TRBV5-1
j_call: TRBJ2-2
cdr3_aa: CASSLRLATGELFF
cdr3_nt: TGCGCCAGCAGCCTTCGACTGGCCACCGGGGAGCTGTTTTTT

d_call: NA
clone_size: NA
v_call: TRBV7-2
j_call: TRBJ2-7
cdr3_aa: CASSPSGEYEQYF
cdr3_nt: TGTGCCAGCAGCCCCTCGGGAGAGTACGAGCAGTACTTC

d_call: NA
clone_size: NA
v_call: TRBV11-2
j_call: TRBJ2-5
cdr3_aa: CASSSLETQYF
cdr3_nt: TGTGCCAGCAGCTCCTTAGAGACCCAGTACTTC

d_call: NA
clone_size: NA
v_call: TRBV4-1
j_call: TRBJ1-1
cdr3_aa: CASSQGGSRANTEAFF
cdr3_nt: TGCGCCAGCAGCCAAGGCGGGAGCAGAGCGAACACTGAAGCTTTCTTT

d_call: TRBD2
clone_size: few
v_call: TRBV6-6
j_call: TRBJ2-5
cdr3_aa: CASSYTSASQETQYF
cdr3_nt: TGTGCCAGCAGTTATACTAGCGCATCTCAAGAGACCCAGTACTTC

d_call: NA
clone_size: few
v_call: TRBV2
j_call: TRBJ1-2
cdr3_aa: CASTRTGTRVFYTF
cdr3_nt: TGTGCCAGCACACGAACCGGGACACGCGTTTTCTACACCTTC

d_call: TRBD1
clone_size: NA
v_call: TRBV6-5
j_call: TRBJ1-2
cdr3_aa: CASSFDRAPYGYTF
cdr3_nt: TGTGCCAGCAGCTTCGACAGGGCTCCCTATGGCTACACCTTC

d_call: TRBD2
clone_size: NA
v_call: TRBV7-9
j_call: TRBJ2-1
cdr3_aa: CASSLEASGGFLPDNEQFF
cdr3_nt: TGTGCCAGCAGCTTAGAGGCTAGCGGGGGTTTTTTACCCGACAATGAGCAGTTCTTC

d_call: NA
clone_size: NA
v_call: TRBV7-9
j_call: TRBJ1-5
cdr3_aa: CASSLGQDNQPQHF
cdr3_nt: TGTGCCAGCAGCTTAGGGCAGGACAATCAGCCCCAGCATTTT

d_call: TRBD1
clone_size: few
v_call: TRBV2
j_call: TRBJ1-1
cdr3_aa: CASSSGGNTEAFF
cdr3_nt: TGTGCCAGCAGCTCAGGGGGGAACACTGAAGCTTTCTTT

d_call: TRBD2
clone_size: NA
v_call: TRBV7-8
j_call: TRBJ2-1
cdr3_aa: CASSQGLAGSNNEQFF
cdr3_nt: TGTGCCAGCAGCCAAGGACTAGCGGGGAGTAACAATGAGCAGTTCTTC

d_call: NA
clone_size: few
v_call: TRBV7-9
j_call: TRBJ2-7
cdr3_aa: CASSQYSYEQYF
cdr3_nt: TGTGCCAGCAGCCAGTACTCCTACGAGCAGTACTTC

d_call: NA
clone_size: NA
v_call: TRBV5-1
j_call: TRBJ2-5
cdr3_aa: CASRRGQQETQYF
cdr3_nt: TGCGCCAGCCGGCGGGGACAGCAAGAGACCCAGTACTTC

d_call: NA
clone_size: NA
v_call: TRBV6-6
j_call: TRBJ2-1
cdr3_aa: CASSYPKGRGYEQFF
cdr3_nt: TGTGCCAGCAGTTACCCGAAGGGCAGGGGCTATGAGCAGTTCTTC

d_call: TRBD1
clone_size: few
v_call: TRBV6-5
j_call: TRBJ1-2
cdr3_aa: CASYRGLDYGYTF
cdr3_nt: TGTGCCAGCTACAGGGGGCTCGACTATGGCTACACCTTC

d_call: NA
clone_size: once
v_call: TRBV7-3
j_call: TRBJ1-5
cdr3_aa: CASSAGSNQPQHF
cdr3_nt: TGTGCCAGCAGCGCTGGCAGCAATCAGCCCCAGCATTTT

d_call: NA
clone_size: NA
v_call: TRBV27
j_call: TRBJ1-1
cdr3_aa: CASTSGANTEAFF
cdr3_nt: TGTGCCAGCACCTCGGGTGCGAACACTGAAGCTTTCTTT

d_call: NA
clone_size: NA
v_call: TRBV29-1
j_call: TRBJ2-3
cdr3_aa: CSVDTGTDTQYF
cdr3_nt: TGCAGCGTTGATACAGGCACAGATACGCAGTATTTT

d_call: TRBD1
clone_size: NA
v_call: TRBV5-1
j_call: TRBJ1-3
cdr3_aa: CASSPYTGDGNTIYF
cdr3_nt: TGCGCCAGCAGCCCCTACACAGGGGACGGAAACACCATATATTTT

d_call: TRBD1
clone_size: NA
v_call: TRBV6-1
j_call: TRBJ1-5
cdr3_aa: CASSTDRDSNQPQHF
cdr3_nt: TGTGCCAGCAGTACGGACAGGGATAGCAATCAGCCCCAGCATTTT

d_call: NA
clone_size: few
v_call: TRBV6-6
j_call: TRBJ1-4
cdr3_aa: CASTTPGGEKLFF
cdr3_nt: TGTGCCAGCACCACCCCGGGGGGTGAAAAACTGTTTTTT